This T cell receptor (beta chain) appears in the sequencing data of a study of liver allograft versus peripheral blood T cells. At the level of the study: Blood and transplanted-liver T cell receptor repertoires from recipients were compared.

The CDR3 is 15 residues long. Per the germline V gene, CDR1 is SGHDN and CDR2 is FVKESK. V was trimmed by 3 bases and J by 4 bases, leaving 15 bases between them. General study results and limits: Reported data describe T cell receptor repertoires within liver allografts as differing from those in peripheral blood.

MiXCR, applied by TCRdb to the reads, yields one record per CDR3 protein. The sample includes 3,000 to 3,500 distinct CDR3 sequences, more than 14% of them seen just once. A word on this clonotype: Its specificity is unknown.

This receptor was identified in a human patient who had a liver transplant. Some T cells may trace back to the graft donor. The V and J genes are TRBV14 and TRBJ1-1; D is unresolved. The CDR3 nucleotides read TGTGCCAGCAGCCAGGCCCTCGACTATAGCACTGAAGCTTTCTTT. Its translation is CASSQALDYSTEAFF.